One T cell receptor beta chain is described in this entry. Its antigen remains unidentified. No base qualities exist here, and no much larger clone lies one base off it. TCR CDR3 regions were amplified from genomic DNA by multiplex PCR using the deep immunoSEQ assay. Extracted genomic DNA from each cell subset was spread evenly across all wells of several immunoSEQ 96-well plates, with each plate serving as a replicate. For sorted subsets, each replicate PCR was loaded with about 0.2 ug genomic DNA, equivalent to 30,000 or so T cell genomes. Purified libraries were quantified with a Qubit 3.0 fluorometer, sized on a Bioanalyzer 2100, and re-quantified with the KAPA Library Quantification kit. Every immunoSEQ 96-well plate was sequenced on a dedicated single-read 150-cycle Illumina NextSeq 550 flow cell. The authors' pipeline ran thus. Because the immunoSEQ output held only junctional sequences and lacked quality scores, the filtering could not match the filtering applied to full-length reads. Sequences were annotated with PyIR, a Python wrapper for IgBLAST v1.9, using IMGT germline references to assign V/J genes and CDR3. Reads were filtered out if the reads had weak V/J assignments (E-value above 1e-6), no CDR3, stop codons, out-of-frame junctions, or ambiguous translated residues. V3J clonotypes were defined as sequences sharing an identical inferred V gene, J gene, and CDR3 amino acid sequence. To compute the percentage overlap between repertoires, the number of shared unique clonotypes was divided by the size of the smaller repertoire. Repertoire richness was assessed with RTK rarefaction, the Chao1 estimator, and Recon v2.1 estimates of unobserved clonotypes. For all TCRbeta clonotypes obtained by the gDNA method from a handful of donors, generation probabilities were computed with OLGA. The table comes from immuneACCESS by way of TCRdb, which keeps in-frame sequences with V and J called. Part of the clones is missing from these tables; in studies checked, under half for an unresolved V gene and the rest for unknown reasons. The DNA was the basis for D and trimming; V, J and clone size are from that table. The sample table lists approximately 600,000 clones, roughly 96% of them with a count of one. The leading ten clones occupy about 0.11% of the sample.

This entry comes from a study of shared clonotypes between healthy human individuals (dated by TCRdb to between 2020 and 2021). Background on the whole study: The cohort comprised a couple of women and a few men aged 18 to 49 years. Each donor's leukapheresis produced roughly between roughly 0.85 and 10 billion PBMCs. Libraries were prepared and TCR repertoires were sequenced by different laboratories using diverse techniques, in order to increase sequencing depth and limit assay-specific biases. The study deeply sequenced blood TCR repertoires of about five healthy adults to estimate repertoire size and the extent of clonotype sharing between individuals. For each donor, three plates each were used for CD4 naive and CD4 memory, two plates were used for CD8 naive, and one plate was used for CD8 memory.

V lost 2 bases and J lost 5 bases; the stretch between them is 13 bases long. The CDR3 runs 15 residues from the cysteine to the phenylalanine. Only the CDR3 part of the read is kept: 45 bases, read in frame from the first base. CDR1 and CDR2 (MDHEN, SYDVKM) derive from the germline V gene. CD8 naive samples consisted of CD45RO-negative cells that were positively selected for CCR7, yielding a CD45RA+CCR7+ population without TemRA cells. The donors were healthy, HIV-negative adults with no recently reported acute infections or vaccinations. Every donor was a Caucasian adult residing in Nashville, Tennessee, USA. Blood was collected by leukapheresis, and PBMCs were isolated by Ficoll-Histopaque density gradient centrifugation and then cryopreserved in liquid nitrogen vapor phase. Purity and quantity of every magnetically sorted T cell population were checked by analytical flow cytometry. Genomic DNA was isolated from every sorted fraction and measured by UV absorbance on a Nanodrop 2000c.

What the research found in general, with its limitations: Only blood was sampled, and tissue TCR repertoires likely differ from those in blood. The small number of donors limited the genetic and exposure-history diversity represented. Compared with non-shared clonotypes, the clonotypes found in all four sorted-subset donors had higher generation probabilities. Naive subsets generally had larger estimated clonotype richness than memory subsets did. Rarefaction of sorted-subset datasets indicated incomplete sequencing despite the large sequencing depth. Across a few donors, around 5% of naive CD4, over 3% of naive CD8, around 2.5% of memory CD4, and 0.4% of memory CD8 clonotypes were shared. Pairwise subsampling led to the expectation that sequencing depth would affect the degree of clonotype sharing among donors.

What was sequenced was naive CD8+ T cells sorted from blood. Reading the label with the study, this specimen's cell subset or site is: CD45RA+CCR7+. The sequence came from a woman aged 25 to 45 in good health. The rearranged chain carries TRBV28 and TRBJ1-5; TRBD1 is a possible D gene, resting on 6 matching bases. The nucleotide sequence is TGTGCCAGCAGTTTACAGGGGCGACGGGATCAGCCCCAGCATTTT. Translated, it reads CASSLQGRRDQPQHF.